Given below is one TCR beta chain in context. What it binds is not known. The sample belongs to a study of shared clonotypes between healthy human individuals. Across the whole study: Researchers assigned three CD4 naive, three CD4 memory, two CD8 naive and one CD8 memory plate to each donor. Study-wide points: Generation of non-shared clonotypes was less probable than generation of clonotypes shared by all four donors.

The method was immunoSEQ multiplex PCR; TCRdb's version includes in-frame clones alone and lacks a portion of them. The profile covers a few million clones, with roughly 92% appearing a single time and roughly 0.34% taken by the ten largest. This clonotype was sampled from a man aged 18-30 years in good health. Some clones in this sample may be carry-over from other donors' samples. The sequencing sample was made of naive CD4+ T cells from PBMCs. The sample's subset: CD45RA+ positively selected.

The CDR3 sequence is CASSLSLSYEQYF. The CDR3 DNA reads TGTGCCAGCAGCTTATCGCTCTCCTACGAGCAGTACTTC. This sequence joins TRBV7-2 and TRBJ2-7; the D is unclear. This CDR3 has 13 amino acids. V lost 2 bases and J 0 bases, leaving 5 bases between the germline ends. Germline V gives CDR1 SGHTA, CDR2 FQGNSA.